This is a list of T cell receptor beta chains from one sample in a study of T cell responses to AZD1222 COVID-19 vaccine. Sequencing was performed with immunoSEQ multiplex PCR; in TCRdb, only in-frame clones are kept and a portion is missing. The sample consists of 55,000 to 80,000 clones, 80% to 90% of them appearing once. The sequencing used peripheral blood, collected 28 days after the second AZD1222 dose. These receptors were taken from an adult who received the AZD1222 COVID-19 vaccine. Each CDR3 is given with its conserved first and last residue. A D gene is named only where the DNA matches it firmly. Size tells how often a clone was seen (once, few, many) or the class of an expanded clone, and some rows leave it out.

j_call: TRBJ1-1
clone_size: .
v_call: TRBV19
d_call: .
cdr3_aa: CASSIQENTEAFF
cdr3_nt: TGTGCCAGTAGTATTCAGGAGAACACTGAAGCTTTCTTT

j_call: TRBJ2-5
clone_size: .
v_call: TRBV30
d_call: .
cdr3_aa: CAWSPSSQETQYF
cdr3_nt: TGTGCCTGGAGTCCTAGCTCTCAAGAGACCCAGTACTTC

j_call: TRBJ2-2
clone_size: few
v_call: TRBV7-9
d_call: .
cdr3_aa: CASSPGTKNTGELFF
cdr3_nt: TGTGCCAGCAGCCCCGGGACCAAAAACACCGGGGAGCTGTTTTTT

j_call: TRBJ2-7
clone_size: .
v_call: TRBV3-1/TRBV3-2
d_call: .
cdr3_aa: CASSQHTLSYEQYF
cdr3_nt: TGTGCCAGCAGCCAGCACACCTTATCCTACGAGCAGTACTTC

j_call: TRBJ1-3
clone_size: .
v_call: TRBV11-3
d_call: .
cdr3_aa: CASSLVVTGNTIYF
cdr3_nt: TGTGCCAGCAGCTTAGTTGTAACTGGAAACACCATATATTTT

j_call: TRBJ2-1
clone_size: .
v_call: TRBV4-3
d_call: .
cdr3_aa: CASSQDLSGERYNEQFF
cdr3_nt: TGCGCCAGCAGCCAAGATCTTTCGGGAGAACGGTACAATGAGCAGTTCTTC

j_call: TRBJ1-2
clone_size: .
v_call: TRBV5-1
d_call: TRBD1
cdr3_aa: CASSLAGQVARGYTF
cdr3_nt: TGCGCCAGCAGCTTGGCCGGACAGGTCGCGCGCGGCTACACCTTC

j_call: TRBJ2-1
clone_size: .
v_call: TRBV2
d_call: TRBD2
cdr3_aa: CASIPGLALDNEQFF
cdr3_nt: TGTGCCAGCATTCCCGGACTAGCTTTGGACAATGAGCAGTTCTTC

j_call: TRBJ2-5
clone_size: medium-sized
v_call: TRBV15
d_call: .
cdr3_aa: CATSRGSDQETQYF
cdr3_nt: TGTGCCACCAGCAGAGGGTCGGACCAAGAGACCCAGTACTTC

j_call: TRBJ2-7
clone_size: few
v_call: TRBV28
d_call: TRBD1
cdr3_aa: CASSLRQGRSYEQYF
cdr3_nt: TGTGCCAGCAGTCTCCGACAGGGGAGGTCCTACGAGCAGTACTTC

j_call: TRBJ1-1
clone_size: .
v_call: TRBV7-9
d_call: TRBD1
cdr3_aa: CASSSQGDTEAFF
cdr3_nt: TGTGCCAGCAGCTCGCAGGGGGACACTGAAGCTTTCTTT

j_call: TRBJ1-4
clone_size: .
v_call: TRBV25-1
d_call: .
cdr3_aa: CASSGREKLFF
cdr3_nt: TGTGCCAGCAGTGGGAGAGAAAAACTGTTTTTT

j_call: TRBJ1-1
clone_size: .
v_call: TRBV5-4
d_call: .
cdr3_aa: CASSYPGLQGMNTEAFF
cdr3_nt: TGTGCCAGCAGCTACCCGGGACTCCAGGGGATGAACACTGAAGCTTTCTTT

j_call: TRBJ2-2
clone_size: .
v_call: TRBV3-1/TRBV3-2
d_call: .
cdr3_aa: CASSIRWSGELFF
cdr3_nt: TGTGCCAGCAGCATCCGGTGGTCCGGGGAGCTGTTTTTT

j_call: TRBJ1-1
clone_size: .
v_call: TRBV29-1
d_call: .
cdr3_aa: CSVETRVGTEAFF
cdr3_nt: TGCAGCGTTGAGACCCGGGTGGGCACTGAAGCTTTCTTT

j_call: TRBJ2-1
clone_size: .
v_call: TRBV29-1
d_call: .
cdr3_aa: CSVDGWKNEQFF
cdr3_nt: TGCAGCGTTGACGGGTGGAAGAATGAGCAGTTCTTC

j_call: TRBJ1-4
clone_size: .
v_call: TRBV19
d_call: TRBD1
cdr3_aa: CASTTGDSEKLFF
cdr3_nt: TGTGCCAGTACGACAGGGGACAGCGAAAAACTGTTTTTT

j_call: TRBJ2-1
clone_size: .
v_call: TRBV5-1
d_call: .
cdr3_aa: CASSLGSRGVDEQFF
cdr3_nt: TGCGCCAGCAGCTTGGGTTCCCGAGGCGTTGATGAGCAGTTCTTC

j_call: TRBJ1-1
clone_size: .
v_call: TRBV19
d_call: .
cdr3_aa: CASSIDMARGTEAFF
cdr3_nt: TGTGCCAGTAGTATAGATATGGCCAGGGGCACTGAAGCTTTCTTT